A single sample is the source of the 11 T cell receptor beta chains below, sequenced in a study of shared clonotypes between healthy human individuals. Naive CD8 cells lacked CD45RO and underwent positive selection for CCR7, leaving out terminally differentiated effector memory CD45RA+ cells. Libraries were prepared by immunoSEQ multiplex PCR; TCRdb keeps only in-frame clonotypes and omits some of them. The sample carries about 800,000 clones, 96% recorded once. Sample: naive CD8+ T cells sorted from blood. The receptors come from a man aged 30 to 39 in good health.

The V and J genes are TRBV19 and TRBJ1-1; TRBD1 is a possible D gene (5 bases). Germline-derived CDR1 and CDR2 are LNHDA and SQIVND (reference sequence). The CDR3 covers 14 residues. V gave up 3 bases and J gave up 5 bases, with 13 bases separating them. The CDR3 here is CASSISGSGTEAFF. CDR3 nucleotide sequence: TGTGCCAGTAGTATTTCAGGGTCGGGGACTGAAGCTTTCTTT.

V usage is TRBV14 and J usage is TRBJ2-7; D is possibly TRBD2 (6 bases). V lost 4 bases, J lost 7 bases, and 17 bases lay in between. The CDR3 contains 14 residues. CDR1 is SGHDN, CDR2 FVKESK, per germline. The CDR3, as DNA: TGTGCCAGCAGCCCCGGGGGACGGGAGAATGAGCAGTACTTC. Amino acid sequence: CASSPGGRENEQYF.

V gene TRBV6-1 combines with J gene TRBJ2-1; tentatively, D is TRBD2 (6 bases). The germline V gene has CDR1 MNHNS and CDR2 SASEGT. This CDR3 region has 16 residues. V shed 2 bases and J shed 7 bases, with 18 bases lying between them. This chain's CDR3 is CASSERVAPSGNEQFF. The DNA of the CDR3 is TGTGCCAGCAGTGAAAGGGTTGCACCCAGCGGGAATGAGCAGTTCTTC.

The J gene is TRBJ2-1, the V gene TRBV4-3; D gene ambiguous. There are 14 residues in the CDR3. Germline values: CDR1 LGHNA, CDR2 YSLEER. The V gene lost 0 bases and the J gene lost 10 bases, with 13 bases spanning the gap. The CDR3 coding sequence is TGCGCCAGCAGCCAAGATTTGGTGGGTTGGGAGCAGTTCTTC. It encodes CASSQDLVGWEQFF.

The V gene is TRBV5-1, the J gene TRBJ2-7; perhaps TRBD1 as D (5 bases). Looked up from germline, CDR1 is SGHRS and CDR2 is YFSETQ. V was pared by 0 bases and J by 3 bases, with 16 bases between. CDR3 length: 16 residues. The CDR3 reads CASSLALGAAFYEQYF. DNA for the CDR3: TGCGCCAGCAGCTTGGCCCTTGGGGCGGCGTTCTACGAGCAGTACTTC.

This clone was observed a single time. The chain carries TRBV7-8 and TRBJ2-1; unclear D gene. The CDR3 is 12 residues long. V shed 5 bases and J shed 9 bases, with 11 bases lying between them. Per the germline V gene, CDR1 is SGHVS and CDR2 is FQNEAQ. For the CDR3, the DNA is TGTGCCAGCAGCCAACCTGGGGTTGAGCAGTTCTTC. It is translated as CASSQPGVEQFF.

Of note for this clone: Other DNA sequences within the sample encode an identical CDR3. V and J are TRBV5-1 and TRBJ2-7; possibly TRBD2 for D (6 bases). CDR3 length: 14 amino acids. The V end was cut by 2 bases, the J end by 0 bases, with 9 bases between. The germline V gene has CDR1 SGHRS and CDR2 YFSETQ. As DNA, the CDR3 is TGCGCCAGCAGCTTAAGAGCGGGCTCCTACGAGCAGTACTTC. Protein sequence: CASSLRAGSYEQYF. The full variable domain, in which reference TRBV5-1 and TRBJ2-7 provide the parts outside the CDR3, is KAGVTQTPRYLIKTRGQQVTLSCSPISGHRSVSWYQQTPGQGLQFLFEYFSETQRNKGNFPGRFSGRQFSNSRSEMNVSTLELGDSALYLCASSLRAGSYEQYFGPGTRLTVT.

J is TRBJ2-4 and V is TRBV28; D is undetermined. V shed 7 bases and J shed 0 bases, with 16 bases lying between them. CDR1 and CDR2 from the germline V gene are MDHEN and SYDVKM. This CDR3 spans 16 amino acids. In DNA, the CDR3 is TGTGCCAGCACCGAAACCAGAACCTTAGCCAAAAACATTCAGTACTTC. Protein: CASTETRTLAKNIQYF.

The J gene is TRBJ2-6, the V gene TRBV27; no definite D call. The V end lost 7 bases, the J end lost 1 base, and 5 bases lay between the germline ends. The germline V gene has CDR1 MNHEY and CDR2 SMNVEV (reference sequence). The CDR3 runs to 13 residues. CDR3 protein: CASTVSGANVLTF. CDR3 sequence (DNA): TGTGCCAGCACTGTTTCTGGGGCCAACGTCCTGACTTTC.

The chain couples TRBV7-3 to TRBJ2-2, with D possibly being TRBD1 (5 bases). Germline V gene sequence: CDR1 SGHTA, CDR2 FQGTGA. The CDR3 has 15 residues. Trimming stripped 5 bases from V and 2 bases from J, with 12 bases between. CDR3 in amino acids: CASSLGPPNTGELFF. The DNA of the CDR3 is TGTGCCAGCAGCCTGGGGCCCCCTAACACCGGGGAGCTGTTTTTT. The whole variable domain, filled in from reference TRBV7-3 and TRBJ2-2, reads GAGVSQTPSNKVTEKGKYVELRCDPISGHTALYWYRQSLGQGPEFLIYFQGTGAADDSGLPNDRFFAVRPEGSVSTLKIQRTERGDSAVYLCASSLGPPNTGELFFGEGSRLTVL.

The chain has TRBV29-1 and TRBJ2-2, with 8 bases aligning to TRBD1. Germline V gene sequence: CDR1 SQVTM, CDR2 ANQGSEA. V shed 6 bases and J 7 bases; nucleotides not matched to a gene: 10. The length of the CDR3 is 14 residues. In DNA, the CDR3 is TGCAGCGTAGTGGGACAGGCCTTCGGCGGGGAGCTGTTTTTT. Its protein product is CSVVGQAFGGELFF.